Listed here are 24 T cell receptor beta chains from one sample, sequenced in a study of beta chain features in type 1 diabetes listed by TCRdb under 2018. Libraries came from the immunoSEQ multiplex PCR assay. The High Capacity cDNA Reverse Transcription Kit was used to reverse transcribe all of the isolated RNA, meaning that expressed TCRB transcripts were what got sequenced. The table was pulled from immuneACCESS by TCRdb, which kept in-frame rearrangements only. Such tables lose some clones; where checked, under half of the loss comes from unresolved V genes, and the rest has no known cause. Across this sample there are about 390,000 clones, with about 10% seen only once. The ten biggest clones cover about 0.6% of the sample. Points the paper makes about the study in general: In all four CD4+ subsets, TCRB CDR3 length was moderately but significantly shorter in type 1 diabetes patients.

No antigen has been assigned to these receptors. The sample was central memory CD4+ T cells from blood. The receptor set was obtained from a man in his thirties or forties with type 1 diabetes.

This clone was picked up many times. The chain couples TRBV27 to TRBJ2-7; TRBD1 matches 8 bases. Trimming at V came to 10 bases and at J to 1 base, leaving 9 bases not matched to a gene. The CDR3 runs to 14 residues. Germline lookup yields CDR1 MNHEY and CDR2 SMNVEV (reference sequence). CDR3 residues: CATRGTGSSYEQYF. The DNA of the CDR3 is TGTGCCACCCGGGGGACAGGTTCGTCCTACGAGCAGTACTTC.

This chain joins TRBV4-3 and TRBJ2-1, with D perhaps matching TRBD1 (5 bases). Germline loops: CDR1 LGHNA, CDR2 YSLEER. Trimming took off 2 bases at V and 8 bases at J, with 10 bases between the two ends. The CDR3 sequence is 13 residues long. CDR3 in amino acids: CASSQRQTDEQFF. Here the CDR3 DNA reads TGCGCCAGCAGCCAACGACAGACAGATGAGCAGTTCTTC.

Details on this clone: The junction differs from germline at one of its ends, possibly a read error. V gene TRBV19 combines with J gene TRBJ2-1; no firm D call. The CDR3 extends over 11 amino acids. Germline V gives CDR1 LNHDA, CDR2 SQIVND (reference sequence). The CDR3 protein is CASSIDTEQFF. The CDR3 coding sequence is TGTGCCAGTAGCATAGATACCGAGCAGTTCTTC.

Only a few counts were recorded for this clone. This CDR3 is CASSSASGRAHEQYF. In DNA form, the CDR3 reads TGTGCCAGCAGTTCCGCTAGCGGGAGGGCCCACGAGCAGTACTTC. The chain carries TRBV28 and TRBJ2-7; TRBD2 matches at 12 bases. The CDR3 has 15 residues. CDR1 and CDR2 (germline): MDHEN, SYDVKM. V gave up 4 bases and J gave up 5 bases; unmatched junction bases: 6.

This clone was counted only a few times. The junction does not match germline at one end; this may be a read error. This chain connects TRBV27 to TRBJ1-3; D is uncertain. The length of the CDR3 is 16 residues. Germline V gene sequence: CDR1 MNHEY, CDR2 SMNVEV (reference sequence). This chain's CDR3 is CASSSLAPNAGNTIYF. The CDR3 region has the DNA TGTGCCAGCAGTTCCCTAGCCCCCAACGCTGGGAACACCATATATTTT.

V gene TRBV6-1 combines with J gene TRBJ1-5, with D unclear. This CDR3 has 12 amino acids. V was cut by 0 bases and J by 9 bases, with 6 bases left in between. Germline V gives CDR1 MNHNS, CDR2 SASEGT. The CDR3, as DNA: TGTGCCAGCAGTGAAGCCAGACCGCCCCAGCATTTT. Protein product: CASSEARPPQHF.

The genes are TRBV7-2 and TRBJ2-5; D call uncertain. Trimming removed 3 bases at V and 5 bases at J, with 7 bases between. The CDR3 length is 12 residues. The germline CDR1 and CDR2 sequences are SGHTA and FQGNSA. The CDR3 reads CASSFVMETQYF. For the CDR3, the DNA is TGTGCCAGCAGCTTCGTGATGGAGACCCAGTACTTC.

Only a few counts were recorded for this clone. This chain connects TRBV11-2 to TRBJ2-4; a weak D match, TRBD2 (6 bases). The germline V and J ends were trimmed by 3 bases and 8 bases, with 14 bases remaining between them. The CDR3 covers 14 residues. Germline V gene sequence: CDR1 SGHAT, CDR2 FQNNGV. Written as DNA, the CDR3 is TGTGCCAGCAGCTTGTACTCGGGGGTAGACATTCAGTACTTC. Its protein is CASSLYSGVDIQYF.

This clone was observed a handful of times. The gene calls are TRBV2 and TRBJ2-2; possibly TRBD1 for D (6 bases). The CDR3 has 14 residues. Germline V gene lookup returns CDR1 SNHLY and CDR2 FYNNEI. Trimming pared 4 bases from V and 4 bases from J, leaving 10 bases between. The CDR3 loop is CASSVEDSTGELFF. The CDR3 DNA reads TGTGCCAGCAGTGTAGAGGACAGCACCGGGGAGCTGTTTTTT.

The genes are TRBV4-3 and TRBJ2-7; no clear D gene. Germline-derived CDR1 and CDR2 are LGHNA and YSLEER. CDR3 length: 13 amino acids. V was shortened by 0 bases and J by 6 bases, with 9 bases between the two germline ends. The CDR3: CASSQELTAEQYF. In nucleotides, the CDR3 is TGCGCCAGCAGCCAAGAGCTAACGGCCGAGCAGTACTTC.

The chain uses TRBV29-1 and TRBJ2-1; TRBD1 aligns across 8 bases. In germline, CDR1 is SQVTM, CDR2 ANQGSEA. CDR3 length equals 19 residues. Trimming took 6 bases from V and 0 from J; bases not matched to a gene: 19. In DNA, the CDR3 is TGCAGCGTCCCAAGGGGAGTAACAGGGGGTTTGAGCTCCTACAATGAGCAGTTCTTC. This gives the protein CSVPRGVTGGLSSYNEQFF.

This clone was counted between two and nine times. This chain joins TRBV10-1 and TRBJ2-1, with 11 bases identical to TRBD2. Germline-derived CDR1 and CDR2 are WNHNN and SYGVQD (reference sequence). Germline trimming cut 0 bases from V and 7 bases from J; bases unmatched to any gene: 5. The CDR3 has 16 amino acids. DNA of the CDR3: TGCGCCAGCAGTGAGTCTGAGACTAGCGGGACTAATGAGCAGTTCTTC. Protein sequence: CASSESETSGTNEQFF.

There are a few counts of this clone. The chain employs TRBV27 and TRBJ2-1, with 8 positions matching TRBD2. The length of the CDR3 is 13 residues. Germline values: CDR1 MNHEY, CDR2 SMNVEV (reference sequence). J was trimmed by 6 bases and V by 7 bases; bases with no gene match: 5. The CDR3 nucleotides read TGTGCCAGCACCGGACTAGCCTTCAATGAGCAGTTCTTC. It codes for CASTGLAFNEQFF.

CDR3 region: CASSPDRSGANVLTF. DNA for the CDR3: TGTGCCAGCAGTCCCGACAGGAGTGGGGCCAACGTCCTGACTTTC. The chain joins TRBV7-2 to TRBJ2-6; D perhaps matches TRBD1 (6 bases). Germline V gene sequence: CDR1 SGHTA, CDR2 FQGNSA. V lost 6 bases and J lost 3, with 12 bases in between. The CDR3 totals 15 residues.

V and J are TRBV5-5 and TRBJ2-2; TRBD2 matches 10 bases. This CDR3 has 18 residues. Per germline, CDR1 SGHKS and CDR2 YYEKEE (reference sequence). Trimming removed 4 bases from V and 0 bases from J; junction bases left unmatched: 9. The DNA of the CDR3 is TGTGCCAGCAGCCGCATCGGACTAGCGGCTACGAACACCGGGGAGCTGTTTTTT. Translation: CASSRIGLAATNTGELFF.

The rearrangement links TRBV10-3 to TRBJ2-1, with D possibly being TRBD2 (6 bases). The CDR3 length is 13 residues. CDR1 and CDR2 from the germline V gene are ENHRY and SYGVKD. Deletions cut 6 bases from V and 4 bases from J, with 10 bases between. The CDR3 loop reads CAIRAEGYNEQFF. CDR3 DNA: TGTGCCATCAGGGCGGAGGGGTACAATGAGCAGTTCTTC.

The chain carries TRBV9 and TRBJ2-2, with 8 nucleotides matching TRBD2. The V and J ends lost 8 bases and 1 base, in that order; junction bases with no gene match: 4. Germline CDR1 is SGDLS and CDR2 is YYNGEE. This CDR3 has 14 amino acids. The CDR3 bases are TGTGCCAGTCAGCGGGAGATGAACACCGGGGAGCTGTTTTTT. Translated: CASQREMNTGELFF.

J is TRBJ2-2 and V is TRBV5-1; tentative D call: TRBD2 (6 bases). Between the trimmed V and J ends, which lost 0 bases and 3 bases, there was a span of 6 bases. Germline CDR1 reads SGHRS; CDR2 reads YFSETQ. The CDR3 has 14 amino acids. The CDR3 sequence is CASSLGGDTGELFF. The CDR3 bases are TGCGCCAGCAGCTTGGGCGGGGACACCGGGGAGCTGTTTTTT.

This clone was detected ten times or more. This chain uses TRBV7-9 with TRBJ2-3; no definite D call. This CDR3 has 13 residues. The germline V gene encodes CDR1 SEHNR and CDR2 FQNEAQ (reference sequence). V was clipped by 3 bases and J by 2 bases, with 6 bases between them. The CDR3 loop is CASSFLYTDTQYF. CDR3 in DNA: TGTGCCAGCAGCTTTTTGTACACAGATACGCAGTATTTT.

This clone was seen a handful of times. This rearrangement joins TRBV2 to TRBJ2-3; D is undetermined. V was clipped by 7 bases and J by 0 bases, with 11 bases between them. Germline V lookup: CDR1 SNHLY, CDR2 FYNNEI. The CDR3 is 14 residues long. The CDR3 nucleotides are TGTGCCAGCAAAGGGCTAGATAGCACAGATACGCAGTATTTT. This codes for CASKGLDSTDTQYF.

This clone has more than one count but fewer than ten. CDR3 coding DNA: TGTGCCAGCAGCGGAGCGGGAGGATTCTACGAGCAGTACTTC. Protein: CASSGAGGFYEQYF. This rearrangement joins TRBV11-2 to TRBJ2-7, with 9 bases fitting TRBD2. This CDR3 has 14 amino acids. Germline CDR1 and CDR2: SGHAT and FQNNGV. Trimming cost V 5 bases and J 3 bases; bases outside gene matches: 5.

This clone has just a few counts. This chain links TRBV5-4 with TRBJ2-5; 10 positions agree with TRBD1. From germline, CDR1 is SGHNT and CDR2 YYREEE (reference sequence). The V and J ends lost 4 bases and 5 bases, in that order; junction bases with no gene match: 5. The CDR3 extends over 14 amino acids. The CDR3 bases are TGTGCCAGCAGCCGACAGGGGGCGGGGGAGACCCAGTACTTC. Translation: CASSRQGAGETQYF.

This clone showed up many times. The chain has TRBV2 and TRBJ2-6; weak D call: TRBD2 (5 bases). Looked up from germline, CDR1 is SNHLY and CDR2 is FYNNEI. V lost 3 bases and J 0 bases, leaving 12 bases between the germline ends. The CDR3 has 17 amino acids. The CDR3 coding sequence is TGTGCCAGCAGTGACTCGGGGAGATACTCTGGGGCCAACGTCCTGACTTTC. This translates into CASSDSGRYSGANVLTF.

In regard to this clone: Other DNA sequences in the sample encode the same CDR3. This chain's CDR3 is CASSPGQGTDTQYF. DNA for the CDR3: TGTGCCAGCAGTCCGGGACAGGGAACAGATACGCAGTATTTT. The gene calls are TRBV6-6 and TRBJ2-3; TRBD1 matches at 9 bases. The CDR3 sequence is 14 residues long. Germline V CDR1 and CDR2: MNHNY, SVGAGI (reference sequence). V shed 5 bases, J shed 3 bases, and the junction held 3 bases outside the gene matches.